A selection of T cell receptor beta chains follows, all from one sample in a study of blood T cells in healthy people across ages. TCRdb ran MiXCR on the 5' RACE reads and lists one entry per CDR3 protein. The table includes about 1.8 million distinct CDR3 sequences, 49% detected once. What was sequenced was blood. All receptors derive from a woman aged 40 to 50 in good health. The CDR3 runs from the conserved cysteine through the conserved F or W. Fields, in order: D gene, clone size, V gene, J gene, CDR3 DNA, CDR3 protein. A D gene is named only where the DNA matches it firmly. Not all rows give a size; the values are once, few, many and, for expanded clones, a class.

d_call: TRBD1; clone_size: .; v_call: TRBV10-3; j_call: TRBJ2-1; cdr3_nt: TGTGCCATCAGTGAGTCGGGACAGGAGTCCAATGAGCAGTTCTTC; cdr3_aa: CAISESGQESNEQFF
d_call: .; clone_size: .; v_call: TRBV20-1; j_call: TRBJ2-7; cdr3_nt: TGCAGTGCTAGAGATGCGTCTATAGGCCCCTACGAGCAGTACTTC; cdr3_aa: CSARDASIGPYEQYF
d_call: .; clone_size: .; v_call: TRBV27; j_call: TRBJ1-2; cdr3_nt: TGTTCCAGCAGTCCGGCGGGGGCGAGCTATGGCTACACCTTC; cdr3_aa: CSSSPAGASYGYTF
d_call: .; clone_size: .; v_call: TRBV6-1; j_call: TRBJ1-2; cdr3_nt: TGTGCCAGCAGTGATGGGCAGGGGAATGGCTACACCTTC; cdr3_aa: CASSDGQGNGYTF
d_call: TRBD1; clone_size: .; v_call: TRBV3-1; j_call: TRBJ2-7; cdr3_nt: TGTGCCAGCAGCCTCCCTCGGACAGGGACCATGCACGAGCAGTACTTC; cdr3_aa: CASSLPRTGTMHEQYF
d_call: TRBD1; clone_size: few; v_call: TRBV5-1; j_call: TRBJ1-2; cdr3_nt: TGCGCCAGCAGCCTAAGGACAGGAGGAGAGTATGGCTACACCTTC; cdr3_aa: CASSLRTGGEYGYTF
d_call: .; clone_size: .; v_call: TRBV3-1; j_call: TRBJ2-6; cdr3_nt: TGTGCCAGCAGCCAAGATCGTACTAGTGGGGTCAACGTCCTGACTTTC; cdr3_aa: CASSQDRTSGVNVLTF
d_call: TRBD1; clone_size: .; v_call: TRBV13; j_call: TRBJ1-4; cdr3_nt: TGTGCCAGCAGCTTAGGGGGGACAGCTCCTAATGAAAAACTGTTTTTT; cdr3_aa: CASSLGGTAPNEKLFF
d_call: .; clone_size: .; v_call: TRBV5-1; j_call: TRBJ2-1; cdr3_nt: TGCGCCAGCAGCTTGAAGGGGGGGAGCAATGAGCAGTTCTTC; cdr3_aa: CASSLKGGSNEQFF
d_call: .; clone_size: .; v_call: TRBV27; j_call: TRBJ1-6; cdr3_nt: TGTGCCAGCACCCCAGGGAGTAAAAATTCACCCCTCCACTTT; cdr3_aa: CASTPGSKNSPLHF
d_call: .; clone_size: once; v_call: TRBV9; j_call: TRBJ2-1; cdr3_nt: TGTGCCAGCAGCGCGCCCTCCACCGAGCAGTTCTTC; cdr3_aa: CASSAPSTEQFF
d_call: .; clone_size: .; v_call: TRBV3-1; j_call: TRBJ2-1; cdr3_nt: TGTGCCAGCAGCCAAGATATGGCTAGACCGTACAATGAGCAGTTCTTC; cdr3_aa: CASSQDMARPYNEQFF
d_call: TRBD2; clone_size: once; v_call: TRBV6-5; j_call: TRBJ2-3; cdr3_nt: TGTGCCAGCAGTTACGTGCGGGGGGAAGTCATAGATACGCAGTATTTT; cdr3_aa: CASSYVRGEVIDTQYF
d_call: TRBD1; clone_size: .; v_call: TRBV11-2; j_call: TRBJ2-7; cdr3_nt: TGTGCCAGCAGCTGGGGGGGGACAGGGGTCACCTACGAGCAGTACTTC; cdr3_aa: CASSWGGTGVTYEQYF
d_call: .; clone_size: .; v_call: TRBV5-1; j_call: TRBJ2-5; cdr3_nt: TGCGCCAGCAGCTTAGTAAATATTTACAGGGCTACCCAAGAGACCCAGTACTTC; cdr3_aa: CASSLVNIYRATQETQYF
d_call: TRBD1; clone_size: .; v_call: TRBV18; j_call: TRBJ2-5; cdr3_nt: TGTGCCAGCTCACCGGGACAGCACGACGGGACCCAGTACTTC; cdr3_aa: CASSPGQHDGTQYF
d_call: TRBD1; clone_size: few; v_call: TRBV13; j_call: TRBJ2-7; cdr3_nt: TGTGCCAGCAGCTTAGGACCGGGACAGGGCTACGAGCAGTACTTC; cdr3_aa: CASSLGPGQGYEQYF
d_call: .; clone_size: .; v_call: TRBV4-2; j_call: TRBJ2-3; cdr3_nt: TGTGCCAGCAGCCTGGTTATGGGGGGGCCTAGCACAGATACGCAGTATTTT; cdr3_aa: CASSLVMGGPSTDTQYF
d_call: .; clone_size: .; v_call: TRBV5-1; j_call: TRBJ2-3; cdr3_nt: TGCGCCAGCAGCTTGGTGCCTAGCGATACGCAGTATTTT; cdr3_aa: CASSLVPSDTQYF
d_call: .; clone_size: .; v_call: TRBV7-2; j_call: TRBJ2-4; cdr3_nt: TGTGCCAGCAGCTTAGAACCTCGCGGGGTGGGAAGGGAGACCCCGTACTTC; cdr3_aa: CASSLEPRGVGRETPYF
d_call: .; clone_size: few; v_call: TRBV20-1; j_call: TRBJ1-2; cdr3_nt: TGCAGTGCCTTGGAGGGGGTCGGTGGCTACACCTTC; cdr3_aa: CSALEGVGGYTF
d_call: .; clone_size: .; v_call: TRBV6-5; j_call: TRBJ2-5; cdr3_nt: TGTGCCAGCAGTTTTTATTCTGGAAAAGAGACCCAGTACTTC; cdr3_aa: CASSFYSGKETQYF
d_call: TRBD1; clone_size: .; v_call: TRBV6-2/TRBV6-3; j_call: TRBJ2-7; cdr3_nt: TGTGCCAGCACGCCCCTGGGGACAGTGATCTACGAGCAGTACTTC; cdr3_aa: CASTPLGTVIYEQYF
d_call: .; clone_size: .; v_call: TRBV29-1; j_call: TRBJ2-1; cdr3_nt: TGCAGCGTTGGCGTGGGGCCACGATTCTCCTACAATGAGCAGTTCTTC; cdr3_aa: CSVGVGPRFSYNEQFF
d_call: .; clone_size: .; v_call: TRBV27; j_call: TRBJ1-2; cdr3_nt: TGTGCCAGCAGTTTATTGTCAGGAGCTACTAACTATGGCTACACCTTC; cdr3_aa: CASSLLSGATNYGYTF
d_call: TRBD1; clone_size: .; v_call: TRBV20-1; j_call: TRBJ2-7; cdr3_nt: TGCAGTGCTATCCCGACCCCCGGGACAGCAACCTACGAGCAGTACTTC; cdr3_aa: CSAIPTPGTATYEQYF
d_call: TRBD2; clone_size: .; v_call: TRBV12-3/TRBV12-4; j_call: TRBJ2-3; cdr3_nt: TGTGCCAGCAGTTTAAGGGGCGGGGGGGGCCGTTATTCCACAGATACGCAGTATTTT; cdr3_aa: CASSLRGGGGRYSTDTQYF
d_call: TRBD1; clone_size: .; v_call: TRBV2; j_call: TRBJ2-7; cdr3_nt: TGTGCCAATTACCGGGACAGGGACACCTACGAGCAGTACTTC; cdr3_aa: CANYRDRDTYEQYF
d_call: TRBD2; clone_size: .; v_call: TRBV11-2; j_call: TRBJ2-5; cdr3_nt: TGTGCCAGCAGCTTTATTAGCGGGGGGCCGGAAGAGACCCAGTACTTC; cdr3_aa: CASSFISGGPEETQYF
d_call: TRBD1; clone_size: .; v_call: TRBV20-1; j_call: TRBJ2-1; cdr3_nt: TGCAGTGCTAGAGAACTACCGGGACAGGCCTCGATCAATGAGCAGTTCTTC; cdr3_aa: CSARELPGQASINEQFF